This TCR beta chain was sequenced in a study of cytomegalovirus exposure and HLA in healthy donors. Germline V gene data show CDR1 as SGHTA and CDR2 as FQGNSA. V lost 1 base and J 2 bases, leaving 12 bases between the germline ends. This CDR3 has 16 residues. The PCR made use of 60 Vbeta and 13 Jbeta primers. The assay was immunoSEQ multiplex PCR, and TCRdb's table has in-frame clones only and misses some. The sample includes under 150,000 clones, around 77% of them seen just once. J is TRBJ1-5 and V is TRBV7-2, with no clear D. The receptor was isolated from a middle-aged man in good health and CMV-seronegative. Sequences were obtained from PBMCs. The CDR3 sequence: CASSLGAGSGNQPQHF. CDR3 coding DNA: TGTGCCAGCAGCTTAGGAGCGGGGAGCGGCAATCAGCCCCAGCATTTT.